A single sample gave rise to the 29 T cell receptor beta chains below, sequenced in a study of T cell repertoires in cytomegalovirus infection (dated by TCRdb to between 2018 and 2020). Taken with the paper, the label for treatment or condition translates to: in vitro stimulation with specific CMV peptide epitopes to enrich CMV-specific T cells. For sequencing, an Illumina HiSeq 1500 was employed. Clones were called with MiXCR by TCRdb after fastp trimmed the public reads at Q25, and only in-frame beta chains were retained. One record per CDR3 amino acid sequence lists the most common genes and DNA. This sample lists about 60,000 distinct CDR3 sequences; 20% were detected once. The ten largest clonotypes hold 65% to 75% of the sample. No antigens are known for them. The sample was CD8+ T cells from cultured PBMCs, taken from culture after CMV antigen stimulation. The source is a human donor in good health (CMV status not recorded). Some clones in this sample may be carry-over from other donors' samples.

This clonotype occurred a few times. The genes are TRBV4-1 and TRBJ1-1; D not resolved. The CDR3 runs to 14 residues. Germline loops: CDR1 MGHRA, CDR2 YSYEKL. V was clipped by 1 base and J by 3 bases, with 9 bases between them. CDR3 sequence: CASSQVAVDTEAFF. The CDR3 bases are TGCGCCAGCAGCCAAGTCGCGGTCGACACTGAAGCTTTCTTT.

Only a few counts were recorded for this clonotype. J is TRBJ2-7 and V is TRBV27; D may be TRBD1 (6 bases). Germline V CDR1 and CDR2: MNHEY, SMNVEV (reference sequence). The CDR3 length is 16 residues. Trimming took off 5 bases at V and 1 base at J, with 18 bases between the two ends. CDR3 in DNA: TGTGCCAGCAGTCCATCGACAGGAGACAGATCCTACGAGCAGTACTTC. The encoded protein is CASSPSTGDRSYEQYF.

For this clonotype: Relative to the germline gene, one junction end is altered; a read error may explain this. V is TRBV7-9 and J is TRBJ1-6; TRBD1 matches 10 bases. CDR3 length equals 16 residues. Germline V CDR1 and CDR2: SEHNR, FQNEAQ (reference sequence). CDR3: CASSLAGTGDGSPLHF. The CDR3 region has the DNA TGTGCCAGCAGCCTAGCAGGGACAGGGGATGGTTCACCCCTCCACTTT.

The chain couples TRBV7-2 to TRBJ1-5; D might be TRBD1 (6 bases). Trimming took off 5 bases at V and 1 base at J, with 15 bases between the two ends. The germline gives CDR1 SGHTA, CDR2 FQGNSA. The CDR3 length is 16 residues. CDR3 in amino acids: CASSARGGPSNQPQHF. CDR3 nucleotide sequence: TGTGCCAGCAGCGCGCGGGGGGGCCCAAGCAATCAGCCCCAGCATTTT.

The chain joins TRBV7-2 to TRBJ1-2; 7 bases align to TRBD1. The germline V gene has CDR1 SGHTA and CDR2 FQGNSA. This CDR3 is 15 amino acids long. J lost 3 bases, V lost 0 bases, and 4 bases had no gene match. The CDR3 reads CASSLAGQNDYGYTF. The DNA of the CDR3 is TGTGCCAGCAGCTTAGCGGGACAGAATGACTATGGCTACACCTTC.

There are a few counts of this clonotype. The rearrangement links TRBV9 to TRBJ1-3, with a weak D call TRBD1 (5 bases). The CDR3 covers 15 residues. V lost 3 bases and J lost 0, with 10 bases in between. Germline V CDR1 and CDR2: SGDLS, YYNGEE. The CDR3: CASSASGSSGNTIYF. In DNA, the CDR3 is TGTGCCAGCAGCGCCTCAGGGAGCTCTGGAAACACCATATATTTT. The full variable domain, with the rest looked up from reference TRBV9 and TRBJ1-3, is DSGVTQTPKHLITATGQRVTLRCSPRSGDLSVYWYQQSLDQGLQFLIQYYNGEERAKGNILERFSAQQFPDLHSELNLSSLELGDSALYFCASSASGSSGNTIYFGEGSWLTVV.

This clonotype has a handful of counts. The chain couples TRBV6-2 or TRBV6-3 to TRBJ2-7; D unclear. The CDR3 is 11 amino acids. CDR1 and CDR2 (germline): MNHEY, SVGEGT. The V and J ends lost 2 bases and 6 bases respectively, with 5 bases between them. CDR3 in amino acids: CASSYASEQYF. In DNA form, the CDR3 reads TGTGCCAGCAGTTACGCCAGCGAGCAGTACTTC.

A few counts support this clonotype. This rearrangement joins TRBV6-5 to TRBJ2-5; tentatively, D is TRBD2 (6 bases). The germline CDR1 and CDR2 sequences are MNHEY and SVGAGI. Trimming left V 0 bases short and J 4 bases short, with 15 bases between. This CDR3 is built from 16 residues. The CDR3 here is CASSYSSPGTLETQYF. CDR3 sequence (DNA): TGTGCCAGCAGTTACTCGTCCCCCGGGACTTTAGAGACCCAGTACTTC.

V usage is TRBV7-8 and J usage is TRBJ1-1; 8 nucleotides align to TRBD1. Germline trimming cut 0 bases from V and 3 bases from J; bases unmatched to any gene: 9. The germline gives CDR1 SGHVS, CDR2 FQNEAQ. CDR3 length: 17 residues. The CDR3 region is CASSLAGTGGSYTEAFF. The CDR3 nucleotides are TGTGCCAGCAGCTTAGCGGGGACAGGCGGGAGTTACACTGAAGCTTTCTTT.

The chain joins TRBV6-2 or TRBV6-3 to TRBJ2-7; D remains unclear. Germline CDR1 is MNHEY and CDR2 is SVGEGT. The ends were cut back, 8 bases at V and 0 bases at J, with 14 bases in the middle. The CDR3 is 14 residues long. The CDR3 region has the DNA TGTGCCAGCGGGCAAAGGGCCCTCTCCTACGAGCAGTACTTC. Its protein product is CASGQRALSYEQYF.

This clonotype has ten or more counts. The J gene is TRBJ2-1, the V gene TRBV7-8; perhaps D is TRBD1 or TRBD2 (6 bases each). The CDR3 is made up of 16 amino acids. V was clipped by 6 bases and J by 0 bases, with 15 bases between them. Germline V lookup: CDR1 SGHVS, CDR2 FQNEAQ. This CDR3 is CASRANGGGSYNEQFF. CDR3 DNA: TGTGCCAGCAGGGCCAACGGGGGCGGCTCCTACAATGAGCAGTTCTTC. Filled out from reference TRBV7-8 and TRBJ2-1, the complete variable domain reads GAGVSQSPRYKVAKRGQDVALRCDPISGHVSLFWYQQALGQGPEFLTYFQNEAQLDKSGLPSDRFFAERPEGSVSTLKIQRTQQEDSAVYLCASRANGGGSYNEQFFGPGTRLTVL.

This rearrangement joins TRBV6-5 to TRBJ2-7; D assignment may be TRBD1 or TRBD2 (5 bases each). In germline, CDR1 is MNHEY, CDR2 SVGAGI. This CDR3 has 15 amino acids. The V and J ends lost 7 bases and 3 bases respectively, with 19 bases between them. CDR3 in amino acids: CASTTGSWGNYEQYF. The CDR3 region has the DNA TGTGCCAGCACCACTGGGTCCTGGGGGAACTACGAGCAGTACTTC.

This clonotype occurred a few times. The CDR3 region is CASSLNDSYEQYF. The CDR3 coding sequence is TGTGCCAGCAGTTTGAATGACTCCTACGAGCAGTACTTC. The rearrangement uses TRBV6-8 and TRBJ2-7, with no clear D. From germline, CDR1 is MNHGY and CDR2 SAAAGT. V lost 4 bases, J lost 0 bases, and 7 bases lay in between. The length of the CDR3 is 13 residues.

The genes are TRBV12-3 or TRBV12-4 and TRBJ1-5; D might be TRBD1 (6 bases). Trimming left V 2 bases short and J 3 bases short, with 11 bases between. CDR3 size: 15 residues. CDR3 coding DNA: TGTGCCAGCAGTTTACACGGGGGACACAATCAGCCCCAGCATTTT. It translates to CASSLHGGHNQPQHF.

This clonotype has just a few counts. The CDR3 DNA is TGCAGTGCTAGAGATGTGTCCGGACAGTGGGGTTACGAGCAGTACTTC. Its protein product is CSARDVSGQWGYEQYF. The gene calls are TRBV20-1 and TRBJ2-7, with a possible D match to TRBD1 (6 bases). V lost 0 bases and J lost 4, with 19 bases in between. This CDR3 comprises 16 residues. Germline V CDR1 and CDR2: DFQATT, SNEGSKA (reference sequence).

Note on this clonotype: A read error may be the cause here, since a much bigger clone is one base away. This chain uses TRBV7-2 with TRBJ1-5; the D gene is possibly TRBD1 (5 bases). Trimming removed 5 bases from V and 12 bases from J, with 14 bases in between. The CDR3 spans 12 residues. Germline V gene sequence: CDR1 SGHTA, CDR2 FQGNSA. The CDR3 bases are TGTGCCAGCAGCATGGGGCCGGGACTCCAGCATTTT. It is translated as CASSMGPGLQHF.

This chain links TRBV7-4 with TRBJ2-1, with D uncertain. This CDR3 comprises 13 residues. The V and J ends lost 2 bases and 7 bases respectively, with 9 bases between them. Germline V lookup: CDR1 SGHVT, CDR2 SQSDAQ. The DNA of the CDR3 is TGTGCCAGCAGCTTATTAGATGGGAATGAGCAGTTCTTC. Protein: CASSLLDGNEQFF.

The genes are TRBV18 and TRBJ1-5; D remains unclear. Trimming stripped 2 bases from V and 3 bases from J, with 17 bases between. Germline-derived CDR1 and CDR2 are KGHSH and LQKENI. CDR3 length: 17 amino acids. The CDR3: CASSPKQIGNNNQPQHF. As DNA, the CDR3 is TGTGCCAGCTCACCAAAACAGATAGGGAATAACAATCAGCCCCAGCATTTT.

This clonotype was found a few times. In DNA, the CDR3 is TGTGCCAGCAGCTCCAGACTAGCGGGGTTGGAAGATACGCAGTATTTT. It encodes CASSSRLAGLEDTQYF. The chain recombines TRBV7-8 with TRBJ2-3; 11 positions agree with TRBD2. CDR1 SGHVS and CDR2 FQNEAQ come from the germline V gene. The V gene end was trimmed by 4 bases and the J gene end by 5 bases; junction bases not matched to a gene: 8. The CDR3 is 16 amino acids.

This clonotype showed up just a few times. This chain joins TRBV9 and TRBJ1-1; unclear D gene. Trimming left V 6 bases short and J 4 bases short, with 13 bases between. Germline values: CDR1 SGDLS, CDR2 YYNGEE. The CDR3 runs to 13 residues. In DNA form, the CDR3 reads TGTGCCAGCAAAGGGAGTTTGGGCACTGAAGCTTTCTTT. Its protein product is CASKGSLGTEAFF.

V is TRBV6-6 and J is TRBJ2-3, with 7 bases aligning to TRBD2. The CDR3 runs to 14 residues. The germline gives CDR1 MNHNY, CDR2 SVGAGI (reference sequence). Trimming removed 6 bases from V and 0 bases from J; junction bases left unmatched: 3. CDR3 in DNA: TGTGCCAGCAGGGGGGGAGGGAGCACAGATACGCAGTATTTT. Residues: CASRGGGSTDTQYF.

V usage is TRBV4-1 and J usage is TRBJ2-1; 8 bases are a match to TRBD1. The junction had 5 bases not matched to a gene; V was cut back by 0 bases and J by 7 bases. The V gene's germline CDR1 is MGHRA and CDR2 YSYEKL. This CDR3 has 15 amino acids. The CDR3, as DNA: TGCGCCAGCAGCCAAGAACAGGGGGTGTTTAATGAGCAGTTCTTC. This translates into CASSQEQGVFNEQFF.

In its sample, this clonotype was seen a few times. The chain links TRBV3-1 to TRBJ2-7; tentatively, D is TRBD2 (5 bases). This CDR3 spans 14 amino acids. The germline CDR1 and CDR2 sequences are LGHDT and YNNKEL (reference sequence). With 0 bases removed from V and 7 bases from J, the gap between germline ends came to 13 bases. The CDR3 DNA sequence: TGTGCCAGCAGCCAAGAAGAGACTACGATAGAGCAGTACTTC. Protein product: CASSQEETTIEQYF.

This clonotype was detected many times. This chain links TRBV4-3 with TRBJ1-3; no reliable D call. V was trimmed by 0 bases and J by 0 bases, leaving 12 bases between them. CDR3 length equals 17 residues. CDR1 LGHNA and CDR2 YSLEER come from the germline V gene. The CDR3 sequence is CASSQEASPGSGNTIYF. The DNA of the CDR3 is TGCGCCAGCAGCCAAGAGGCGTCGCCTGGCTCTGGAAACACCATATATTTT.

Only a few counts were recorded for this clonotype. The chain links TRBV7-2 to TRBJ1-5, with D perhaps matching TRBD1 (6 bases). Per the germline V gene, CDR1 is SGHTA and CDR2 is FQGNSA. V lost 5 bases to trimming and J lost 10 bases, with 21 bases between them. The CDR3 loop spans 15 amino acids. The CDR3 nucleotides are TGTGCCAGCAGCCCAGGGACATCCCTTAGGTCACCCCAGCATTTT. Residues: CASSPGTSLRSPQHF.

V gene TRBV20-1 combines with J gene TRBJ2-1; 10 nucleotides line up with TRBD2. CDR1 and CDR2 from the germline V gene are DFQATT and SNEGSKA (reference sequence). V shed 6 bases, J shed 3 bases, and the junction held 8 bases outside the gene matches. CDR3 length equals 15 residues. The CDR3 sequence: CSAPQTSGVYNEQFF. The DNA for the CDR3 is TGCAGTGCCCCTCAAACTAGCGGGGTCTACAATGAGCAGTTCTTC.

This clonotype occurred many times. The J gene is TRBJ1-1, the V gene TRBV7-9, with D unresolved. V dropped 5 bases and J dropped 0 bases, with 19 bases sitting between them. The length of the CDR3 is 17 residues. Germline assignment: CDR1 SEHNR and CDR2 FQNEAQ (reference sequence). CDR3 residues: CASSDGPPVGMNTEAFF. The CDR3, as DNA: TGTGCCAGCAGCGATGGGCCCCCGGTGGGAATGAACACTGAAGCTTTCTTT.

This clonotype was seen a handful of times. The chain couples TRBV19 to TRBJ2-1; perhaps TRBD2 as D (7 bases). Germline CDR1 LNHDA, CDR2 SQIVND (reference sequence). CDR3 size: 14 residues. V was cut by 3 bases and J by 8 bases, with 14 bases left in between. The DNA of the CDR3 is TGTGCCAGTAGTATCTTCTGGGGGGGCGATGAGCAGTTCTTC. Encoded protein: CASSIFWGGDEQFF. Full variable domain (missing parts from reference TRBV19 and TRBJ2-1): DGGITQSPKYLFRKEGQNVTLSCEQNLNHDAMYWYRQDPGQGLRLIYYSQIVNDFQKGDIAEGYSVSREKKESFPLTVTSAQKNPTAFYLCASSIFWGGDEQFFGPGTRLTVL.

This clonotype was counted at least ten times. This chain uses TRBV4-1 with TRBJ2-7, with TRBD1 matching over 8 bases. Germline loops: CDR1 MGHRA, CDR2 YSYEKL. The CDR3 contains 15 residues. V was clipped by 0 bases and J by 4 bases; unmatched bases: 5. CDR3 sequence: CASSQETGVIYEQYF. CDR3 sequence (DNA): TGCGCCAGCAGCCAAGAGACAGGGGTTATTTACGAGCAGTACTTC.